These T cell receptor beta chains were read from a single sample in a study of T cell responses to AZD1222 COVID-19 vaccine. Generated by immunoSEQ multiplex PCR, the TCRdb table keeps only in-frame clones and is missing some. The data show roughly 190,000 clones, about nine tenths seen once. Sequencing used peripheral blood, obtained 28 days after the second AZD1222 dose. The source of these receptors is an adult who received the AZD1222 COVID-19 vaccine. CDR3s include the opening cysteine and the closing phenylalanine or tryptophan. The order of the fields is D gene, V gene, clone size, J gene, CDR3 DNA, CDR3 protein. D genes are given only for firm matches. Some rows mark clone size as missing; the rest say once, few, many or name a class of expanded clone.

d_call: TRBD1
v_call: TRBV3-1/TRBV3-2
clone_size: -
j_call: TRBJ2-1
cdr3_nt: TGTGCCAGCAGCCTACAGGGGCCTTCTTTAAGCTCCTACAATGAGCAGTTCTTC
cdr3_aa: CASSLQGPSLSSYNEQFF

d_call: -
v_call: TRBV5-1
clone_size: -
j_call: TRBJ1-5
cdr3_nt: TGCGCCAGCAGCGAAGGACAGACCAATCAGCCCCAGCATTTT
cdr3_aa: CASSEGQTNQPQHF

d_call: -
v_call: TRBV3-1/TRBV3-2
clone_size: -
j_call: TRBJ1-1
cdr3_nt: TGTGCCAGCAGCCAAGATCGGGGTACTGAAGCTTTCTTT
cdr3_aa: CASSQDRGTEAFF

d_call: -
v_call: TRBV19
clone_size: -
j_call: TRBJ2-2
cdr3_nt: TGTGCCAGTAGTCCCTTTCTCGACAGGATTGGGGGGGAGCTGTTTTTT
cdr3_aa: CASSPFLDRIGGELFF

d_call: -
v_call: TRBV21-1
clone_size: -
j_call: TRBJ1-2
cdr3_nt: TGTGCCAGGGGACGGACAGGGATGGGTGGCTACACCTTC
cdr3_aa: CARGRTGMGGYTF

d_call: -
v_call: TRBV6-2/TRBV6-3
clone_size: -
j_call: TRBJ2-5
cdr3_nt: TGTGCCAGCAGTTACCCCAACGGCGCCCAAGAGACCCAGTACTTC
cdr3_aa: CASSYPNGAQETQYF

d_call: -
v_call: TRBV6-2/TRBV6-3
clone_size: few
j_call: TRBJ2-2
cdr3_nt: TGTGCCAGCAGTTTGTACAGGGCGGTCGGGGAGCTGTTTTTT
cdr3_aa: CASSLYRAVGELFF

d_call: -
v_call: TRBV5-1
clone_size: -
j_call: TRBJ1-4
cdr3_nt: TGCGCCAGCAGCTTGGGAGGGGTTGAAGGTGAAAAACTGTTTTTT
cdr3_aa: CASSLGGVEGEKLFF

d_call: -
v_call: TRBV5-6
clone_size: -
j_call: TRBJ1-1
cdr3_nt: TGTGCCAGCAGCAGATTAGGGAACACTGAAGCTTTCTTT
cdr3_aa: CASSRLGNTEAFF

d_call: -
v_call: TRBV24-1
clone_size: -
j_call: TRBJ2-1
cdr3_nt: TGTGCCACCAGTGATGTGGGACCCCGGAGAGGTGAGCAGTTCTTC
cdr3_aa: CATSDVGPRRGEQFF

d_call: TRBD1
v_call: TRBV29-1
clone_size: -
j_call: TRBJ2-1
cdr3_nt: TGCAGCGTTGAGGGTGCAGGGGGCTCGGATGAGCAGTTCTTC
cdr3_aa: CSVEGAGGSDEQFF

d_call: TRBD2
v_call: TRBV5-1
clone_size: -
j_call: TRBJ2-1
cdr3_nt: TGCGCCAGCAGCCCCCAGTTAGCGGGAGGAAATATACACAATGAGCAGTTCTTC
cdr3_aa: CASSPQLAGGNIHNEQFF

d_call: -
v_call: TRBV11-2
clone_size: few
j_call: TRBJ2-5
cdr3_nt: TGTGCCAGCAGCTTAGTGTCCGGGACGGAAGGGGCCCAGTACTTC
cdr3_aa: CASSLVSGTEGAQYF

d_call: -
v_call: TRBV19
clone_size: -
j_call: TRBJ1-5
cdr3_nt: TGTGCCAGTAGTTTAAGGACCGATAGCAATCAGCCCCAGCATTTT
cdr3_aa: CASSLRTDSNQPQHF

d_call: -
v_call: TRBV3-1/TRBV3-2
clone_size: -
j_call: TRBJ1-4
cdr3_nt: TGTGCCAGCAGCCAAGGAATAGGTTCTCCGCGCACTAATGAAAAACTGTTTTTT
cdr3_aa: CASSQGIGSPRTNEKLFF

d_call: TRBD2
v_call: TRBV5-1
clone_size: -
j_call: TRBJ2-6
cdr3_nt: TGCGCCAGCAGCTCCCGGGCCGGACTAGCGGGGGACTCTGGGGCCAACGTCCTGACTTTC
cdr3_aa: CASSSRAGLAGDSGANVLTF

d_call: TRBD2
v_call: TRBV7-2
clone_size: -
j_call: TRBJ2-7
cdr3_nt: TGTGCCAGCAGCACTCGGACTAGCGGGAGAGACGAGCAGTACTTC
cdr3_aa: CASSTRTSGRDEQYF

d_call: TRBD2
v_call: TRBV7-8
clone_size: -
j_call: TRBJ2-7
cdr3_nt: TGTGCCAGCAGCTTCAATATAGCGGGAGGGAGCTACGAGCAGTACTTC
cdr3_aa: CASSFNIAGGSYEQYF

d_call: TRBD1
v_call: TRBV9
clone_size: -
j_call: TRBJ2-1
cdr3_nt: TGTGCCAGCAGCGTAGCGACAGGGATATCCTACAATGAGCAGTTCTTC
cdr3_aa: CASSVATGISYNEQFF

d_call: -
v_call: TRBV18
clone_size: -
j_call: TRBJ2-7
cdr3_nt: TGTGCCAGCTCACCATCACTAGTAGACGAGCAGTACTTC
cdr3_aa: CASSPSLVDEQYF

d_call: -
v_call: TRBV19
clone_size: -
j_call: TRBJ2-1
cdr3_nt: TGTGCCAGTAGTATAGGGTCCTACAATGAGCAGTTCTTC
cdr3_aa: CASSIGSYNEQFF

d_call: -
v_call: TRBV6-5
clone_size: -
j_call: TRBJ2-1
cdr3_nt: TGTGCCAGCAGTTACGAAATTTTGGGGTCTCGTGAGCAGTTCTTC
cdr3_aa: CASSYEILGSREQFF

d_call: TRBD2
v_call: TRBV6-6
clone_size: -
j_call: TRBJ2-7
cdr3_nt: TGTGCCAGCGCTTGGACTAGCGGGAGGGCCTACGAGCAGTACTTC
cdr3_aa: CASAWTSGRAYEQYF

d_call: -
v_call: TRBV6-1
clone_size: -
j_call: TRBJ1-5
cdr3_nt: TGTGCCAGCAGTGAAGGCCCAAATCAGCCCCAGCATTTT
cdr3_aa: CASSEGPNQPQHF

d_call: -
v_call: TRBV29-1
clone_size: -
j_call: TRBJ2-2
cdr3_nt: TGCAGCGTTGAACTCGCGGGCGGGGAGCTGTTTTTT
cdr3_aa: CSVELAGGELFF

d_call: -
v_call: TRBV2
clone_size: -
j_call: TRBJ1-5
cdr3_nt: TGTGCCAGCAGCTCCGATAGCAATCAGCCCCAGCATTTT
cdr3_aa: CASSSDSNQPQHF

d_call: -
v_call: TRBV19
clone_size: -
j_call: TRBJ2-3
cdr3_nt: TGTGCCAGTAGTATGGCACGGGAAACAGATACGCAGTATTTT
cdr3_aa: CASSMARETDTQYF